This TCR beta chain was identified during a study of blood T cell repertoires in COVID-19. Study background: Samples came from the United States, Italy and Spain, spanning acute and convalescent COVID-19. Nucleic acid was either cDNA or gDNA, and it came from T cells, B-cell-depleted T cells, or PBMCs.

J gave up 7 bases and V 7 bases, and 10 bases lay outside the gene matches. CDR3 length: 15 amino acids. Germline V gives CDR1 SNHLY, CDR2 FYNNEI. Original analysis: For nucleated cells, counts were estimated from reference gene primer amplification. Measured with immunoSEQ multiplex PCR; TCRdb has only the in-frame clones, and not every one. V and J calls and clone size are given by that table; D and trimming were obtained from the DNA. Among about 130,000 clones listed, around 80% were seen once. Sequenced sample: peripheral blood. The TCR comes from a man between 40 and 49 years old with active or convalescent COVID-19. The rearrangement uses TRBV2 and TRBJ1-5; 10 positions match TRBD1. CDR3 DNA sequence: TGTGCCAGCACAGGACAGGGGGAGAGGGGGCAGCCCCAGCATTTT. Translation: CASTGQGERGQPQHF.